A selection of T cell receptor beta chains follows, all from one sample in a study of shared T cell receptors in the human thymus. Only in-frame clones appear in the TCRdb table, and some are missing; sequencing was by immunoSEQ multiplex PCR. The sample shows 700,000 or so clones, 80% to 90% of them seen only once. The same sample was also studied in work on human thymus T cells.

Sequencing used thymocytes. The source is a girl under three years old with a congenital heart defect. CDR3s include the opening cysteine and the closing phenylalanine or tryptophan. Each record gives: V gene, clone size, D gene, J gene, CDR3 DNA, CDR3 protein. The D gene is left open where the match is weak. Size values are once, few and many counts, or a class for expanded clones, and some rows have none.

V gene: TRBV4-2
clone size: -
D gene: -
J gene: TRBJ2-2
CDR3 DNA: TGTGCCAGCAGCCAAGATTCGGGGGTACTTAAAAAGACCGGGGAGCTGTTTTTT
CDR3 protein: CASSQDSGVLKKTGELFF

V gene: TRBV5-1
clone size: -
D gene: -
J gene: TRBJ2-5
CDR3 DNA: TGCGCCAGCAGCTGGAGGGAGGCCGTTTGGGAGACCCAGTACTTC
CDR3 protein: CASSWREAVWETQYF

V gene: TRBV15
clone size: -
D gene: TRBD2
J gene: TRBJ2-3
CDR3 DNA: TGTGCCACCAGCACCTGGGGTGGTAGCGGGGGGTCGGATACGCAGTATTTT
CDR3 protein: CATSTWGGSGGSDTQYF

V gene: TRBV28
clone size: -
D gene: -
J gene: TRBJ2-7
CDR3 DNA: TGTGCCAGCAGTTTACCAACAGGGAGTGGCTCCTACGAGCAGTACTTC
CDR3 protein: CASSLPTGSGSYEQYF

V gene: TRBV28
clone size: -
D gene: TRBD1
J gene: TRBJ2-7
CDR3 DNA: TGTGCCAGCAGTTCCTCGGGACAGGGCTCCGAGCAGTACTTC
CDR3 protein: CASSSSGQGSEQYF

V gene: TRBV10-3
clone size: few
D gene: TRBD2
J gene: TRBJ2-5
CDR3 DNA: TGTGCCACATGCCGGGAGGGCGCGAATGAGACCCAGTACTTC
CDR3 protein: CATCREGANETQYF

V gene: TRBV27
clone size: -
D gene: -
J gene: TRBJ1-2
CDR3 DNA: TGTGCCAGCAATCCCCGCCAGGCAGGATGGGATGGCTACACCTTC
CDR3 protein: CASNPRQAGWDGYTF

V gene: TRBV28
clone size: -
D gene: TRBD1
J gene: TRBJ2-7
CDR3 DNA: TGTGCCAGCAGCCACGGACAGGGGGAACTCTCCTACGAGCAGTACTTC
CDR3 protein: CASSHGQGELSYEQYF

V gene: TRBV25-1
clone size: -
D gene: TRBD1
J gene: TRBJ1-2
CDR3 DNA: TGTGCCAGCAGAGGCGACAGGGAGGACAGAGACTATGGCTACACCTTC
CDR3 protein: CASRGDREDRDYGYTF

V gene: TRBV6-5
clone size: -
D gene: -
J gene: TRBJ1-5
CDR3 DNA: TGTGCCAGCAGTGGACACGCAGGGGTCTATCAGCCCCAGCATTTT
CDR3 protein: CASSGHAGVYQPQHF

V gene: TRBV5-1
clone size: -
D gene: TRBD1
J gene: TRBJ2-1
CDR3 DNA: TGCGCCAGCAGCGCAGGACAGGAAGACAATGAGCAGTTCTTC
CDR3 protein: CASSAGQEDNEQFF

V gene: TRBV13
clone size: -
D gene: TRBD1
J gene: TRBJ2-3
CDR3 DNA: TGTGCCAGCAGCTTAGGCGGACAGGGATGGGATACGCAGTATTTT
CDR3 protein: CASSLGGQGWDTQYF

V gene: TRBV11-2
clone size: -
D gene: -
J gene: TRBJ2-1
CDR3 DNA: TGTGCCAGCAGCTTAGTAACCCGTGGGCCGAGCTCCTACAATGAGCAGTTCTTC
CDR3 protein: CASSLVTRGPSSYNEQFF

V gene: TRBV29-1
clone size: -
D gene: -
J gene: TRBJ2-5
CDR3 DNA: TGCAGCGTTGATCTGACAGATCGGACGAGGGAGACCCAGTACTTC
CDR3 protein: CSVDLTDRTRETQYF

V gene: TRBV9
clone size: -
D gene: -
J gene: TRBJ2-3
CDR3 DNA: TGTGCCAGCAGCCTCGAAGGGGGCGGGAACACAGATACGCAGTATTTT
CDR3 protein: CASSLEGGGNTDTQYF

V gene: TRBV6-6
clone size: -
D gene: -
J gene: TRBJ1-2
CDR3 DNA: TGTGCCAGCAGACCCCAAACCGGACTGATTAACTATGGCTACACCTTC
CDR3 protein: CASRPQTGLINYGYTF

V gene: TRBV27
clone size: -
D gene: -
J gene: TRBJ2-6
CDR3 DNA: TGTGCCAGCAATGATCCGGGAACTGGGGCCAACGTCCTGACTTTC
CDR3 protein: CASNDPGTGANVLTF

V gene: TRBV7-2
clone size: once
D gene: TRBD1
J gene: TRBJ1-6
CDR3 DNA: TGTGCCAGCAGCATAGGCCGGGACAGGGTAGATAATTCACCCCTCCACTTT
CDR3 protein: CASSIGRDRVDNSPLHF

V gene: TRBV27
clone size: -
D gene: TRBD1
J gene: TRBJ1-6
CDR3 DNA: TGTGCCAGCAGTTCCCCCTCTGCCGGGACAGGGGATTCCTATAATTCACCCCTCCACTTT
CDR3 protein: CASSSPSAGTGDSYNSPLHF

V gene: TRBV5-6
clone size: -
D gene: -
J gene: TRBJ1-5
CDR3 DNA: TGTGCCAGCAGCCCTCGGGGGAGGCAGCCCCAGCATTTT
CDR3 protein: CASSPRGRQPQHF

V gene: TRBV19
clone size: -
D gene: -
J gene: TRBJ1-5
CDR3 DNA: TGTGCCAGTAGTATACATCAGAAACAAACGTATGCCAAGCCCCAGCATTTT
CDR3 protein: CASSIHQKQTYAKPQHF

V gene: TRBV19
clone size: -
D gene: -
J gene: TRBJ2-7
CDR3 DNA: TGTGCCAGTAGTACCCAACAGCCAATCTACGAGCAGTACTTC
CDR3 protein: CASSTQQPIYEQYF

V gene: TRBV5-4
clone size: -
D gene: -
J gene: TRBJ2-3
CDR3 DNA: TGTGCCAGCAGCTTGGCGGACTCGCGGAGACACACAGATACGCAGTATTTT
CDR3 protein: CASSLADSRRHTDTQYF

V gene: TRBV23-1
clone size: -
D gene: -
J gene: TRBJ1-5
CDR3 DNA: TGCGCCAGCAGTCACGGGGGAACCCTCGATCAGCCCCAGCATTTT
CDR3 protein: CASSHGGTLDQPQHF

V gene: TRBV29-1
clone size: -
D gene: TRBD1
J gene: TRBJ2-2
CDR3 DNA: TGCAGCGTCCAGAAAGACAGGGGGAACACCGGGGAGCTGTTTTTT
CDR3 protein: CSVQKDRGNTGELFF

V gene: TRBV5-1
clone size: -
D gene: -
J gene: TRBJ1-1
CDR3 DNA: TGCGCCAGCAGCTTTACAACCACGAGAATCTGGAGCACTGAAGCTTTCTTT
CDR3 protein: CASSFTTTRIWSTEAFF

V gene: TRBV27
clone size: -
D gene: TRBD1
J gene: TRBJ2-7
CDR3 DNA: TGTGCCAGCAGTTTTTCGGTGGGTTCCGTCGACAGGGTCCACGAGCAGTACTTC
CDR3 protein: CASSFSVGSVDRVHEQYF

V gene: TRBV5-8
clone size: few
D gene: -
J gene: TRBJ1-2
CDR3 DNA: TGTGCCAGCACCGACCCCGACAGGAACGGGAACTATGGCTACACCTTC
CDR3 protein: CASTDPDRNGNYGYTF

V gene: TRBV5-1
clone size: -
D gene: TRBD1
J gene: TRBJ1-1
CDR3 DNA: TGCGCCAGCAGCCAGATAAGGGACAGGGGAGGAGGAGTAGCTTTCTTT
CDR3 protein: CASSQIRDRGGGVAFF

V gene: TRBV29-1
clone size: -
D gene: TRBD1
J gene: TRBJ2-5
CDR3 DNA: TGCAGCGTTGAAGGGGGGACAGGGTTTTTGGAAGAGACCCAGTACTTC
CDR3 protein: CSVEGGTGFLEETQYF

V gene: TRBV5-1
clone size: once
D gene: TRBD1
J gene: TRBJ2-1
CDR3 DNA: TGCGCCAGCAGCTTGTGCCCGGGACAGGGGCTCTCCTACAATGAGCAGTTCTTC
CDR3 protein: CASSLCPGQGLSYNEQFF

V gene: TRBV20-1
clone size: -
D gene: -
J gene: TRBJ2-5
CDR3 DNA: TGCAGTGGACAGCAAGAGACCCAGTACTTC
CDR3 protein: CSGQQETQYF

V gene: TRBV6-4
clone size: -
D gene: -
J gene: TRBJ2-5
CDR3 DNA: TGTGCCAGCAGTGCAGGGAACACCCAGTACTTC
CDR3 protein: CASSAGNTQYF

V gene: TRBV7-3
clone size: few
D gene: -
J gene: TRBJ2-1
CDR3 DNA: TGTGCCAGCAGCAAGAAGGGGGGGGCCCCCAATGAGCAGTTCTTC
CDR3 protein: CASSKKGGAPNEQFF

V gene: TRBV5-1
clone size: -
D gene: -
J gene: TRBJ1-4
CDR3 DNA: TGCGCCAGCAGCTTGGGAGGTGAAAAACTGTTTTTT
CDR3 protein: CASSLGGEKLFF

V gene: TRBV28
clone size: -
D gene: TRBD1
J gene: TRBJ2-7
CDR3 DNA: TGTGCCAGCAGCAGACAGGGGGGAGGCGAGCAGTACTTC
CDR3 protein: CASSRQGGGEQYF

V gene: TRBV7-9
clone size: -
D gene: TRBD1
J gene: TRBJ2-7
CDR3 DNA: TGTGCCAGCAGCTCTCCGGGACAGGGGGGCTACGAGCAGTACTTC
CDR3 protein: CASSSPGQGGYEQYF

V gene: TRBV4-1
clone size: -
D gene: -
J gene: TRBJ1-1
CDR3 DNA: TGCGCCAGCAGCCAAGATCGACGGGGGGCGATCTCCACTGAAGCTTTCTTT
CDR3 protein: CASSQDRRGAISTEAFF

V gene: TRBV5-8
clone size: -
D gene: TRBD1
J gene: TRBJ1-1
CDR3 DNA: TGTGCCAGCAGTTGCGACAGGGAAGTAGACCCTTCGGCTTTCTTT
CDR3 protein: CASSCDREVDPSAFF

V gene: TRBV2
clone size: -
D gene: TRBD2
J gene: TRBJ2-1
CDR3 DNA: TGTGCCAGCAGTGGTCAGCGGGGGAACAATGAGCAGTTCTTC
CDR3 protein: CASSGQRGNNEQFF

V gene: TRBV4-1
clone size: -
D gene: -
J gene: TRBJ1-1
CDR3 DNA: TGCGCCAGCAGCCGAGTGGGCCAGGGGAACACTGAAGCTTTCTTT
CDR3 protein: CASSRVGQGNTEAFF